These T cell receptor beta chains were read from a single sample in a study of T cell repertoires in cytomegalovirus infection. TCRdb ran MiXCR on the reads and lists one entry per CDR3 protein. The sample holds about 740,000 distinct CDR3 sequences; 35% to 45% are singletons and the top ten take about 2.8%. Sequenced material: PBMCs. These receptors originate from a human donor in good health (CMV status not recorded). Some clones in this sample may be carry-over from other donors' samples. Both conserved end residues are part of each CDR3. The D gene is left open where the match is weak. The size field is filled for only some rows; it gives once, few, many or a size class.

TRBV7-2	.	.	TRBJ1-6	TGTGCCAGCAGCCCGACCGGGACGTCTTATAATTCACCCCTCCACTTT	CASSPTGTSYNSPLHF
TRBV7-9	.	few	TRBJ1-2	TGTGCCAGCAGCTATACCCCTTACTATGGCTACACCTTC	CASSYTPYYGYTF
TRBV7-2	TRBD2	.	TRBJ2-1	TGTGCCAGCAGCAGAATAGCGGGAACTTCCTACAATGAGCAGTTCTTC	CASSRIAGTSYNEQFF
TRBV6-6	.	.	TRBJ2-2	TGTGCCAGCAGGTCAGGGCCCGCCGGGGAGCTGTTTTTT	CASRSGPAGELFF
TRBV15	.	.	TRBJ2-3	TGTGCCACTCGATCACCAGGGCAGTCACTAAGCACAGATACGCAGTATTTT	CATRSPGQSLSTDTQYF
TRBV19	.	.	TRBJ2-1	TGTGCCAGTAGTCATCCGGCCCTTCGGTACAATGAGCAGTTCTTC	CASSHPALRYNEQFF
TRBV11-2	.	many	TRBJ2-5	TGTGCCAGCAGCTTAGGGACGGGGCAAGAGACCCAGTACTTC	CASSLGTGQETQYF
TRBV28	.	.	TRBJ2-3	TGTGCCAGCAATCCAGATACGCAGTATTTT	CASNPDTQYF
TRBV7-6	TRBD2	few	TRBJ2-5	TGTGCCAGCAGCTCCCTAGCGGGAGGGCCAGAAGAGACCCAGTACTTC	CASSSLAGGPEETQYF
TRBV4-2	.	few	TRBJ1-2	TGTGCCAGCAGCCAAGACCCGACCGTAAACGAGTTGGGTAACTATGGCTACACCTTC	CASSQDPTVNELGNYGYTF
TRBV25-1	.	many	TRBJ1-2	TGTGCCAGCAGGGAACCGGGACACGGCGGCTACACCTTC	CASREPGHGGYTF
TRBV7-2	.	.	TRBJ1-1	TGTGCCAGAAGCCCCAGAAATCGGGGCAGACTTAACACTGAAGCTTTCTTT	CARSPRNRGRLNTEAFF
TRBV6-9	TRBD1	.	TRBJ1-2	TGTGCCAGCAGTTCCTACCTATTTTTGACAGGGAACGGAGCTGGCTACACCTTC	CASSSYLFLTGNGAGYTF
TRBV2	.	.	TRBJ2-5	TGTGCCAGCTTAGCTTCTACGTACCAAGAGACCCAGTACTTC	CASLASTYQETQYF
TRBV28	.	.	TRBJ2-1	TGTGCCAGCAGTTTGGGCCAGGGGTCCCGTCCCAATGAGCAGTTCTTC	CASSLGQGSRPNEQFF
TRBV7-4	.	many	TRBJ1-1	TGTGCCAGCAGCTCAGACAGTTTCACTGAAGCTTTCTTT	CASSSDSFTEAFF
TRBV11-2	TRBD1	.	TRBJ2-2	TGTGCCAGCAGCAACGGGACAGGGATCACCGGGGAGCTGTTTTTT	CASSNGTGITGELFF
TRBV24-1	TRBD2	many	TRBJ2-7	TGTGCCACCAGTGACCCCGGGACTAGCGCTTACGAGCAGTACTTC	CATSDPGTSAYEQYF
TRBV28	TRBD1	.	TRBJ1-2	TGTGCCAGCAGTGACAGGGGGCTCTACTATGGCTACACCTTC	CASSDRGLYYGYTF
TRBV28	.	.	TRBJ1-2	TGTGCCAGCAGTGTTTTGGACAGCCTCTATGGCTACACCTTC	CASSVLDSLYGYTF
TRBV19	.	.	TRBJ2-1	TGTGCCAGTAGTATCAAAGGGGATGACTCGAATGAGCAGTTCTTC	CASSIKGDDSNEQFF
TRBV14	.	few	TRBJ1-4	TGTGCCAGCAGCCAAACAGGTGCAACTAATGAAAAACTGTTTTTT	CASSQTGATNEKLFF
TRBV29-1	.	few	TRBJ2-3	TGCAGCGTAGAAGGGACCATGCGCACAGATACGCAGTATTTT	CSVEGTMRTDTQYF
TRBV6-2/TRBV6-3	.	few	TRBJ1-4	TGTGCCAGCACCGCCCGAGTCCAGGGAGGTGAAAAACTGTTTTTT	CASTARVQGGEKLFF
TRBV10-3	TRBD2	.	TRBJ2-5	TGTGCCATCAGTGTGGAGACTAGCCTAGAGACCCAGTACTTC	CAISVETSLETQYF
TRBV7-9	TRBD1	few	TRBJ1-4	TGTGCCAGCAGCCCCCCCTCAGAGGGGGCGCGGGAAAAACTGTTTTTT	CASSPPSEGAREKLFF
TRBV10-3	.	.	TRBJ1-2	TGTGCCATCCGCGAGGTGGGGCGAGGTGGCTACACCTTC	CAIREVGRGGYTF
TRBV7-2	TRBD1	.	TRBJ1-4	TGTGCCAGCAGCCTCCCGGGACAGCAAAGGCCCAATGAAAAACTGTTTTTT	CASSLPGQQRPNEKLFF
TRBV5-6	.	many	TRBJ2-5	TGTGCCAGCAGCTTGTTAGGGGAGACCCAGTACTTC	CASSLLGETQYF
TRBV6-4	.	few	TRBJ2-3	TGTGCCAGCGGCCGAGGGACCCTCCCTACAGATACGCAGTATTTT	CASGRGTLPTDTQYF
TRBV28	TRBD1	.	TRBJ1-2	TGTGCCAGCAGTCCTGGGACAGTGTCTAACTATGGCTACACCTTC	CASSPGTVSNYGYTF
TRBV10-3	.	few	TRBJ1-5	TGTGCCGTGAGTTACGGTGATCAGCCCCAGCATTTT	CAVSYGDQPQHF
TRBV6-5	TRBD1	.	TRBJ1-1	TGTGCCAGCAGTTACACCGCAAAGTCATTATCGACAGGGGGATTGGCTGAAGCTTTCTTT	CASSYTAKSLSTGGLAEAFF
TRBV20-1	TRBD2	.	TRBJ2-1	TGCAGTGCCCACGGTAGCGGGAGCATCATCCATGAGCAGTTCTTC	CSAHGSGSIIHEQFF
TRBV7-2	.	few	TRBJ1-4	TGTGCCAGCAGCTTAGATTTCGGGAGAAATAGAGAAAAACTGTTTTTT	CASSLDFGRNREKLFF
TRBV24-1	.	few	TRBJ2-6	TGTGCCACCAGTGAGGCGGACGTGGGGGCTAGCTCTGGGGCCAACGTCCTGACTTTC	CATSEADVGASSGANVLTF
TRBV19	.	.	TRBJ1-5	TGTGCCAGTATCGTGTTTGGCCAGCCCCAGCATTTT	CASIVFGQPQHF
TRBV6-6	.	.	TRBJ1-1	TGTGCCAGCAGTTACTCGGCCAGCACTGAAGCTTTCTTT	CASSYSASTEAFF